This T cell receptor beta chain was recorded in a study of neurological immune-mediated disorders. Germline-derived CDR1 and CDR2 are SEHNR and FQNEAQ (reference sequence). The CDR3 consists of 12 residues. V lost 5 bases to trimming and J lost 8 bases; unmatched junction nucleotides: 2. This clonotype showed up many times. TCRdb re-called the 5' RACE reads with MiXCR, one entry per CDR3 protein. The repertoire holds roughly 120,000 distinct CDR3 sequences, with about 3.2% as singletons. The TCR originated in a woman in her 30s with multiple sclerosis. V usage is TRBV7-9 and J usage is TRBJ1-4; the match to TRBD1 covers 7 bases. Sequencing was performed on PBMCs. CDR3 residues: CASSRDSEKLFF. CDR3 nucleotide sequence: TGTGCCAGCAGCCGGGACAGCGAAAAACTGTTTTTT.